Given below is one T cell receptor beta chain in context. TCRdb reprocessed the PCR reads via MiXCR and lists one record per CDR3 protein. The table shows 97,000 or so distinct CDR3 sequences, with roughly half occurring only once. V lost 2 bases, J lost 2 bases, and 6 bases lay in between. The CDR3 extends over 12 amino acids. The germline V gene has CDR1 DFQATT and CDR2 SNEGSKA (reference sequence). The data originate from a study of CDR3 diversity in severe acne. Sequencing was performed on blood. This TCR was recovered from a male donor with acne. This rearrangement joins TRBV20-1 to TRBJ2-5, with D perhaps TRBD1 (5 bases). CDR3 bases: TGCAGTGCTAGAACAGGACAAGAGACCCAGTACTTC. Protein product: CSARTGQETQYF.